A single sample gave rise to the 18 T cell receptor beta chains below, sequenced in a study of CD8+CD57+ T cells in acquired aplastic anemia. CDR3 and TCR beta VDJ profiling relied on a genomic DNA template. TCRdb analysed the reads with MiXCR anew, one entry per CDR3 protein. The table includes some 47,000 distinct CDR3 sequences, about three quarters detected once. The material sequenced was sorted CD4+, CD8+, or CD8+CD57+ T cells (not recorded which) from PBMCs. The receptors shown here come from a human donor in good health, serving as a control.

This chain joins TRBV29-1 and TRBJ1-2; no clear D. CDR3 length equals 12 residues. Germline CDR1 is SQVTM and CDR2 is ANQGSEA. V dropped 3 bases and J dropped 4 bases, with 9 bases sitting between them. This chain's CDR3 is CSVDSVVYGYTF. CDR3 DNA sequence: TGCAGCGTTGATTCGGTTGTCTATGGCTACACCTTC.

In this sample, this clonotype turned up a few times. The chain links TRBV2 to TRBJ1-2; D is uncertain. CDR1 is SNHLY and CDR2 is FYNNEI in the germline V gene. This CDR3 has 13 amino acids. Trimming stripped 9 bases from V and 8 bases from J, with 19 bases between. CDR3 region: CASSLPETGGYTF. DNA of the CDR3: TGTGCCAGTTCCCTTCCCGAGACGGGGGGCTACACCTTC.

The V and J genes are TRBV20-1 and TRBJ1-6, with 8 bases that match TRBD1. Germline CDR1 is DFQATT and CDR2 is SNEGSKA (reference sequence). V shed 4 bases, J shed 7 bases, and the junction held 12 bases outside the gene matches. The CDR3 totals 16 residues. Here the CDR3 reads CSANSVRGTGNSPLHF. CDR3 bases: TGCAGTGCTAATTCTGTGCGTGGGACAGGCAATTCACCCCTCCACTTT.

The chain uses TRBV13 and TRBJ2-7; D possibly corresponds to TRBD2 (5 bases). Germline values: CDR1 PRHDT, CDR2 FYEKMQ (reference sequence). The CDR3 is 14 residues long. V lost 6 bases and J 4 bases, leaving 16 bases between the germline ends. The CDR3 is CASRPVGSGYEQYF. CDR3 DNA sequence: TGTGCCAGCAGGCCCGTCGGGTCGGGGTACGAGCAGTACTTC.

This chain links TRBV19 with TRBJ2-7; D may be TRBD2 (5 bases). In germline, CDR1 is LNHDA, CDR2 SQIVND (reference sequence). Trimming stripped 3 bases from V and 0 bases from J, with 9 bases between. The CDR3 loop spans 14 amino acids. DNA of the CDR3: TGTGCCAGTAGTATCGGGATTTCCTCCTACGAGCAGTACTTC. Its translation is CASSIGISSYEQYF. Full variable domain (remainder filled in from reference TRBV19 and TRBJ2-7): DGGITQSPKYLFRKEGQNVTLSCEQNLNHDAMYWYRQDPGQGLRLIYYSQIVNDFQKGDIAEGYSVSREKKESFPLTVTSAQKNPTAFYLCASSIGISSYEQYFGPGTRLTVT.

V usage is TRBV4-1 and J usage is TRBJ1-4; TRBD1 is a possible D gene (6 bases). CDR3 length equals 16 residues. Deletions cut 1 base from V and 3 bases from J, with 12 bases between. Per germline, CDR1 MGHRA and CDR2 YSYEKL. The CDR3 spells CASSQASGTPNEKLFF. As DNA, the CDR3 is TGCGCCAGCAGCCAAGCCTCCGGGACACCTAATGAAAAACTGTTTTTT.

The gene calls are TRBV11-2 and TRBJ2-6; TRBD2 aligns across 7 bases. This CDR3 contains 19 residues. The germline V gene has CDR1 SGHAT and CDR2 FQNNGV. With V trimmed by 5 bases and J by 0 bases, 13 bases remained unmatched. The CDR3 DNA reads TGTGCCAGCAGCCCATGGGGGAGGGCCGATGCCTCTGGGGCCAACGTCCTGACTTTC. Residues: CASSPWGRADASGANVLTF.

The chain recombines TRBV10-3 with TRBJ1-6; the D is unclear. Germline values: CDR1 ENHRY, CDR2 SYGVKD. The CDR3 runs 14 residues. The ends were cut back, 4 bases at V and 7 bases at J, with 11 bases in the middle. Written as DNA, the CDR3 is TGTGCCATCAGTGGCGCGAGGTTAAATTCACCCCTCCACTTT. It codes for CAISGARLNSPLHF.

This chain uses TRBV5-4 with TRBJ1-2; D remains ambiguous. The CDR3 consists of 15 residues. Trimming took off 3 bases at V and 2 bases at J, with 14 bases between the two ends. Germline CDR1 and CDR2: SGHNT and YYREEE (reference sequence). CDR3 DNA sequence: TGTGCCAGCAGCTCTGTAGGGTCCTCAAACTATGGCTACACCTTC. Amino acid sequence: CASSSVGSSNYGYTF.

The chain has TRBV7-8 and TRBJ2-5; TRBD2 matches 14 bases. Germline trimming cut 1 base from V and 5 bases from J; bases unmatched to any gene: 3. The CDR3 is made up of 16 amino acids. The V gene's germline CDR1 is SGHVS and CDR2 FQNEAQ. The CDR3 sequence is CASSLGLAGGPETQYF. The CDR3 region has the DNA TGTGCCAGCAGCTTAGGACTAGCGGGGGGGCCGGAGACCCAGTACTTC.

This clonotype was observed a handful of times. The chain combines TRBV14 with TRBJ1-1; D gene uncertain. The germline gives CDR1 SGHDN, CDR2 FVKESK. The ends were cut back, 1 base at V and 2 bases at J, with 8 bases in the middle. The CDR3 extends over 14 amino acids. The CDR3 protein is CASSQVGFNTEAFF. The CDR3 DNA sequence: TGTGCCAGCAGCCAAGTAGGATTTAACACTGAAGCTTTCTTT. Combining the CDR3 with reference TRBV14 and TRBJ1-1 gives the whole variable domain EAGVTQFPSHSVIEKGQTVTLRCDPISGHDNLYWYRRVMGKEIKFLLHFVKESKQDESGMPNNRFLAERTGGTYSTLKVQPAELEDSGVYFCASSQVGFNTEAFFGQGTRLTVV.

This clonotype appeared many times. This chain joins TRBV27 and TRBJ2-7; 9 positions agree with TRBD2. V trimming: 5 bases; J trimming: 7 bases; junction bases outside the gene matches: 3. The germline gives CDR1 MNHEY, CDR2 SMNVEV (reference sequence). This CDR3 is built from 12 residues. CDR3 nucleotide sequence: TGTGCCAGCAGTATTACTAGCGGGGAGCAGTACTTC. Amino acid sequence: CASSITSGEQYF.

J is TRBJ2-7 and V is TRBV7-2, with a possible D match to TRBD1 (6 bases). There are 14 residues in the CDR3. V dropped 0 bases and J dropped 3 bases, with 9 bases sitting between them. Germline assignment: CDR1 SGHTA and CDR2 FQGNSA. The CDR3, as DNA: TGTGCCAGCAGCTTAGCAGGGGACATCTACGAGCAGTACTTC. Translated: CASSLAGDIYEQYF.

This chain connects TRBV5-1 to TRBJ1-2; D is perhaps TRBD1 (5 bases). This CDR3 contains 15 residues. Between the trimmed V and J ends, which lost 6 bases and 6 bases, there was a span of 21 bases. Germline loops: CDR1 SGHRS, CDR2 YFSETQ. CDR3 region: CASKTLYGAGDGYTF. As DNA, the CDR3 is TGCGCCAGCAAGACATTGTATGGTGCGGGGGATGGCTACACCTTC.

This chain uses TRBV9 with TRBJ1-2; D remains unclear. The CDR3 has 14 amino acids. Germline values: CDR1 SGDLS, CDR2 YYNGEE. V lost 3 bases and J lost 6, with 15 bases in between. The CDR3 region is CASSAQTWADGYTF. Here the CDR3 DNA reads TGTGCCAGCAGCGCCCAAACCTGGGCGGATGGCTACACCTTC.

This clonotype was counted between two and nine times. J is TRBJ1-6 and V is TRBV29-1; D is ambiguous. V was clipped by 5 bases and J by 6 bases, with 14 bases between them. The CDR3 runs to 14 residues. Germline V CDR1 and CDR2: SQVTM, ANQGSEA. In DNA form, the CDR3 reads TGCAGCGTTCGGACTGACGGGGTTAATTCACCCCTCCACTTT. Its protein is CSVRTDGVNSPLHF.

In its sample, this clonotype was seen a few times. The chain recombines TRBV2 with TRBJ2-7; a possible D gene is TRBD1 (5 bases). CDR1 SNHLY and CDR2 FYNNEI come from the germline V gene. V lost 8 bases and J lost 5, with 16 bases in between. This CDR3 region has 13 residues. The CDR3 coding sequence is TGTGCCAGCGCCCAGACGGAAGGGGACGAGCAGTACTTC. Protein sequence: CASAQTEGDEQYF.

This clonotype was seen at least ten times. The chain employs TRBV28 and TRBJ2-7, with D possibly being TRBD1 or TRBD2 (5 bases each). V was clipped by 4 bases and J by 4 bases, with 11 bases between them. The germline gives CDR1 MDHEN, CDR2 SYDVKM. The CDR3 runs to 13 residues. The CDR3 region is CASSSGPGYEQYF. The CDR3, as DNA: TGTGCCAGCAGTTCGGGACCCGGGTACGAGCAGTACTTC.